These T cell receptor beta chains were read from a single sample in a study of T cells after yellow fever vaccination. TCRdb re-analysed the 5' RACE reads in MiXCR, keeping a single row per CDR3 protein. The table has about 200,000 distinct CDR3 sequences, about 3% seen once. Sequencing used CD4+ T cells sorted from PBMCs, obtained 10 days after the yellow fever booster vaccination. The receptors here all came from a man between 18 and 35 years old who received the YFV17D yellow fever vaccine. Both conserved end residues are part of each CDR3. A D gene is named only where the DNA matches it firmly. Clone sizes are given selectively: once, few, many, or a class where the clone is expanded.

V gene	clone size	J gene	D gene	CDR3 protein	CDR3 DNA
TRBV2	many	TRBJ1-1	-	CATSAPGHTEAFF	TGTGCCACCTCCGCCCCAGGACACACTGAAGCTTTCTTT
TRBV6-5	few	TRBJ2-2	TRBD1	CAFRDRLTGELFF	TGTGCCTTCCGGGACAGGCTCACCGGGGAGCTGTTTTTT
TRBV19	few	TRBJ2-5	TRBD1	CASSMAPTGGKETQYF	TGTGCCAGTAGTATGGCGCCGACAGGGGGCAAGGAGACCCAGTACTTC
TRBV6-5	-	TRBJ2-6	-	CASSYGSFSGANVLTF	TGTGCCAGCAGTTATGGTAGTTTTTCTGGGGCCAACGTCCTGACTTTC
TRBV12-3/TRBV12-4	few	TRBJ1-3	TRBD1	CASSRQGGGNTIYF	TGTGCCAGCAGTCGACAGGGTGGGGGAAACACCATATATTTT
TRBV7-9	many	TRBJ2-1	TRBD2	CASSLAGSSGGVDEQFF	TGTGCCAGCAGCTTAGCTGGGTCCAGCGGGGGTGTAGATGAGCAGTTCTTC
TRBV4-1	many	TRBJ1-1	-	CASSQEPKGSLGTEAFF	TGCGCCAGCAGCCAAGAACCTAAGGGATCCTTAGGCACTGAAGCTTTCTTT
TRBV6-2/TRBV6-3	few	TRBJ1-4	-	CASSPTPQSTNEKLFF	TGTGCCAGCAGCCCCACCCCCCAGTCAACTAATGAAAAACTGTTTTTT
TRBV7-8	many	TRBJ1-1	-	CASSLLGGNTEAFF	TGTGCCAGCAGCTTACTGGGGGGCAACACTGAAGCTTTCTTT
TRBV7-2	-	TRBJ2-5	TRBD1	CASSTRDRVGETQYF	TGTGCCAGCAGCACCCGGGACAGGGTTGGGGAGACCCAGTACTTC
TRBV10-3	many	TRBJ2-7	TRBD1	CAISAPDRSYEQYF	TGTGCCATCAGTGCACCGGACAGGAGTTACGAGCAGTACTTC
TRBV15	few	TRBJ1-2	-	CATSRDMSQGGGYTF	TGTGCCACCAGCAGAGATATGAGCCAGGGAGGTGGCTACACCTTC
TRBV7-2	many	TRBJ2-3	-	CASSLGAHPSTDTQYF	TGTGCCAGCAGCTTAGGGGCACACCCTAGCACAGATACGCAGTATTTT
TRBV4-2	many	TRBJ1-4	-	CASSQRDGNEKLFF	TGTGCCAGCAGCCAGAGGGACGGTAATGAAAAACTGTTTTTT
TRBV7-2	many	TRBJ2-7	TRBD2	CASSPRAASGSYEQYF	TGTGCCAGCAGTCCACGGGCCGCTAGCGGATCCTACGAGCAGTACTTC
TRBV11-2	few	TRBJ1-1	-	CASSLSTNTEAFF	TGTGCCAGCAGCTTATCCACCAACACTGAAGCTTTCTTT